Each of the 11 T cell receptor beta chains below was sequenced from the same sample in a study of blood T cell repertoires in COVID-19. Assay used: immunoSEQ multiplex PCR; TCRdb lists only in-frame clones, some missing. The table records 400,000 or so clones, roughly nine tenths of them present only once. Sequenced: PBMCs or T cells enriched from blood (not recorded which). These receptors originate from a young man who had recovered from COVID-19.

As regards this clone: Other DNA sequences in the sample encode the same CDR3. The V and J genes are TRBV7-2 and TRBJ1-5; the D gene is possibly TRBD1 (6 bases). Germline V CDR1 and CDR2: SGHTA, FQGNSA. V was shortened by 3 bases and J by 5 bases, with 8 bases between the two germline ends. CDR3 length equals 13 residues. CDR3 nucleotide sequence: TGTGCCAGCAGCTTTAAGGGGGATCAGCCCCAGCATTTT. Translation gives CASSFKGDQPQHF.

The CDR3 spells CASSSLGNTGELFF. CDR3 bases: TGCGCCAGCAGCAGCCTAGGGAACACCGGGGAGCTGTTTTTT. The J gene is TRBJ2-2, the V gene TRBV5-1, with D unclear. Trimming pared 4 bases from V and 1 base from J, leaving 8 bases between. The CDR3 length is 14 residues. Per the germline V gene, CDR1 is SGHRS and CDR2 is YFSETQ.

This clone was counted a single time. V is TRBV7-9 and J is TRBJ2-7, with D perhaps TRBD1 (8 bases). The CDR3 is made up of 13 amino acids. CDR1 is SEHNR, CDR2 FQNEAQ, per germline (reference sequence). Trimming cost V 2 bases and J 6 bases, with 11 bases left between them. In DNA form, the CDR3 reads TGTGCCAGCAGCTTAAACAGGGGGGGCGAGCAGTACTTC. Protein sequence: CASSLNRGGEQYF.

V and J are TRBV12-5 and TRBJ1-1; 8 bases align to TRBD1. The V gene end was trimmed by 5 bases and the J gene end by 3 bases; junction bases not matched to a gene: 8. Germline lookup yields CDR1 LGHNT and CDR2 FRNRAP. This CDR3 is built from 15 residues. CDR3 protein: CASGPSDRVDTEAFF. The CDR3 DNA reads TGTGCTAGTGGTCCCTCGGACAGGGTTGACACTGAAGCTTTCTTT.

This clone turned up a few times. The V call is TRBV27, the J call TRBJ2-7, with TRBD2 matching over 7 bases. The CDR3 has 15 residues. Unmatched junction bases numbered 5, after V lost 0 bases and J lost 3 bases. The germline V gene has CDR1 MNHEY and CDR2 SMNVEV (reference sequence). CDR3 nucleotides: TGTGCCAGCAGTTTATCGGCTGGGACTAACTACGAGCAGTACTTC. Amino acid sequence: CASSLSAGTNYEQYF.

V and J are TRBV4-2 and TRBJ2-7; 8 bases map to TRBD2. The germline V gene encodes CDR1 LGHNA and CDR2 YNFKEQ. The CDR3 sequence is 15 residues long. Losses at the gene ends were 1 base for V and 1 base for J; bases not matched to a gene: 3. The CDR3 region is CASSQVAGISYEQYF. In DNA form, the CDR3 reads TGTGCCAGCAGCCAAGTAGCGGGAATTTCCTACGAGCAGTACTTC.

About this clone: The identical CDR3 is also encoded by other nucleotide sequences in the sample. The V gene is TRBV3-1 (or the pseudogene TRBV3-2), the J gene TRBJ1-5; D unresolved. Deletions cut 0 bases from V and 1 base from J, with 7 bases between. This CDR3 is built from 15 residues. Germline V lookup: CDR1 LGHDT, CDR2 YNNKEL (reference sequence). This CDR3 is CASSQDTSSNQPQHF. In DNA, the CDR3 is TGTGCCAGCAGCCAAGATACATCGAGCAATCAGCCCCAGCATTTT.

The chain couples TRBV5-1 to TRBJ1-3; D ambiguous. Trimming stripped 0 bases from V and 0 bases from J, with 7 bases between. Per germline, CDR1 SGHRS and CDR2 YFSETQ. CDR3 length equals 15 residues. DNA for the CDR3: TGCGCCAGCAGCTTGGGGCAGTTCTCTGGAAACACCATATATTTT. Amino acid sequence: CASSLGQFSGNTIYF.

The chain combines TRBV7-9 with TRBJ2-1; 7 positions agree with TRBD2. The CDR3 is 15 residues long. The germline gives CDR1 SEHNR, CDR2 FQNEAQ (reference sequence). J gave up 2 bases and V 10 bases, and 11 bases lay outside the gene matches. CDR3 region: CATNVGGSPYNEQFF. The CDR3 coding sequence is TGTGCCACCAACGTCGGCGGGAGTCCCTACAATGAGCAGTTCTTC.

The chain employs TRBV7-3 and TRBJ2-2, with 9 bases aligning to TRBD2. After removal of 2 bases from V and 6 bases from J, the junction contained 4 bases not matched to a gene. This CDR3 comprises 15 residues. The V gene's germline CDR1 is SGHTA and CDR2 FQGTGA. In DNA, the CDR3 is TGTGCCAGCAGCTTAGACGGACTAGCGTCCGGGGAGCTGTTTTTT. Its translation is CASSLDGLASGELFF.

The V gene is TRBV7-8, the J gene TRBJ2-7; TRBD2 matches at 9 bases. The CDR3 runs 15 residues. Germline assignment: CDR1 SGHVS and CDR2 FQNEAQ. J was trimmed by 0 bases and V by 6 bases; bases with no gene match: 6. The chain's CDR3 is CASSQTSGGSYEQYF. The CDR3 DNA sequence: TGTGCCAGCAGTCAGACTAGCGGAGGCTCCTACGAGCAGTACTTC. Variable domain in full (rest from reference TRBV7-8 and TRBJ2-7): GAGVSQSPRYKVAKRGQDVALRCDPISGHVSLFWYQQALGQGPEFLTYFQNEAQLDKSGLPSDRFFAERPEGSVSTLKIQRTQQEDSAVYLCASSQTSGGSYEQYFGPGTRLTVT.